This T cell receptor beta chain comes out of a study of blood T cell repertoires in COVID-19. Study-level information: From T cells, B-cell-depleted T cells, or PBMCs came the material, which was cDNA or gDNA.

Grouping used clinical history reported by participants in a survey and questionnaire. The CDR3 has 15 amino acids. V dropped 5 bases and J dropped 7; count of bases not matched to a gene: 10. Germline CDR1 MGHDK, CDR2 SYGVNS. TCRdb keeps only in-frame clones here, not all; method: immunoSEQ multiplex PCR. Of 250,000 to 350,000 clones in the sample, about 90% are singletons; the top ten hold approximately 5.3%. The TCR was taken from a woman between 25 and 40 years old who had recovered from COVID-19. This sequence joins TRBV25-1 and TRBJ1-1; TRBD1 matches at 10 bases. The specimen sequenced was PBMCs or T cells enriched from blood (not recorded which). The CDR3 region has the DNA TGTGCCAGCAGTTCCATAGGACAGGGGGATGGTGAAGCTTTCTTT. As protein: CASSSIGQGDGEAFF. Combining the CDR3 with reference TRBV25-1 and TRBJ1-1 gives the whole variable domain EADIYQTPRYLVIGTGKKITLECSQTMGHDKMYWYQQDPGMELHLIHYSYGVNSTEKGDLSSESTVSRIRTEHFPLTLESARPSHTSQYLCASSSIGQGDGEAFFGQGTRLTVV.